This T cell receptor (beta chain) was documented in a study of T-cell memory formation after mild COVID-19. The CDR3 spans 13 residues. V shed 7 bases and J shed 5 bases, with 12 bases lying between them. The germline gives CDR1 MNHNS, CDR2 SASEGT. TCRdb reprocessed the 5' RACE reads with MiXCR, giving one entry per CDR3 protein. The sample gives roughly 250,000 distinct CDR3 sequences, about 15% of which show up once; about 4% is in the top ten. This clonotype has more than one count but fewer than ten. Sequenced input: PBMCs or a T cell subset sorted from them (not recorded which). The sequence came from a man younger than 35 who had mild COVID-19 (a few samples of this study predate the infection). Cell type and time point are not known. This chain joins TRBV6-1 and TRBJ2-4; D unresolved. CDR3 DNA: TGTGCCAGCACTCCGGGTCGAGAAAACATTCAGTACTTC. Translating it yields CASTPGRENIQYF.